The rows below give T cell receptor beta chains drawn from one sample of a study of CD8 T cells in ankylosing spondylitis. From the 5' RACE reads, TCRdb called clonotypes with MiXCR, one entry per CDR3 protein. The table has roughly 470,000 distinct CDR3 sequences, roughly a quarter seen once; the top ten hold roughly 0.9%. The sample comprised blood, either unsorted or a sorted T cell fraction (not recorded which). The source is a male donor with ankylosing spondylitis. Both conserved end residues are part of each CDR3. A D gene is named only where the DNA matches it firmly. Clone size is given for some rows only: seen once, a few or many times, or a class if the clone is expanded.

J: TRBJ1-6; V: TRBV30; D: TRBD1; size: -; DNA: TGTGCCTCACGGACAGGGGATAATTCACCCCTCCACTTT; CDR3: CASRTGDNSPLHF
J: TRBJ2-3; V: TRBV6-1; D: -; size: few; DNA: TGTGCCAGCACCACAGACAGAATCAGCACAGATACGCAGTATTTT; CDR3: CASTTDRISTDTQYF
J: TRBJ2-2; V: TRBV5-1; D: -; size: many; DNA: TGCGCCAGCCCCCTGCCGGGAGCCGGGGAGCTGTTTTTT; CDR3: CASPLPGAGELFF
J: TRBJ2-1; V: TRBV7-9; D: TRBD2; size: -; DNA: TGTGCCAGCAGTGCGGGACTAGTCAACAATGAGCAGTTCTTC; CDR3: CASSAGLVNNEQFF
J: TRBJ2-1; V: TRBV20-1; D: TRBD2; size: many; DNA: TGCAGTGCTAGGAGGGAGCGGGAGGTCCTTGAGCAGTTCTTC; CDR3: CSARREREVLEQFF
J: TRBJ1-2; V: TRBV2; D: -; size: -; DNA: TGTGCCAGCAGTGAAGTCGAGCATGGCTACACCTTC; CDR3: CASSEVEHGYTF
J: TRBJ1-2; V: TRBV29-1; D: -; size: few; DNA: TGCAGCGTTGACGTGGGGGCGTTTGGCTACACCTTC; CDR3: CSVDVGAFGYTF
J: TRBJ1-4; V: TRBV7-2; D: -; size: -; DNA: TGTGCCAGCAGCTGGACAGTTTTGAATGAAAAACTGTTTTTT; CDR3: CASSWTVLNEKLFF
J: TRBJ2-7; V: TRBV3-1; D: -; size: -; DNA: TGTGCCAGCACCCTCCGCGGGGGAGGGAGGGGGAACTACGAGCAGTACTTC; CDR3: CASTLRGGGRGNYEQYF
J: TRBJ2-2; V: TRBV6-4; D: -; size: -; DNA: TGTGCCAGCAGTGATCTCACAGTCGCCGGGGAGCTGTTTTTT; CDR3: CASSDLTVAGELFF
J: TRBJ2-1; V: TRBV7-2; D: TRBD2; size: -; DNA: TGTGCCAGCAGCTTAGGTGGAGCGGGAGTTAGTGAGCAGTTCTTC; CDR3: CASSLGGAGVSEQFF
J: TRBJ1-1; V: TRBV7-2; D: TRBD1; size: -; DNA: TGTGCCAGCAGTAGGGACAGGGGAACGAACACTGAAGCTTTCTTT; CDR3: CASSRDRGTNTEAFF
J: TRBJ2-2; V: TRBV24-1; D: -; size: few; DNA: TGTGCCACCAGCTCCATGAGGGTAAACACCGGGGAGCTGTTTTTT; CDR3: CATSSMRVNTGELFF
J: TRBJ2-3; V: TRBV7-9; D: -; size: -; DNA: TGTGCCAGCAGCCTAGGGATTAGCTTTCGCACAGATACGCAGTATTTT; CDR3: CASSLGISFRTDTQYF
J: TRBJ2-1; V: TRBV12-3/TRBV12-4; D: -; size: few; DNA: TGTGCCAGCACCCCTAGGTTGGTAGCCTACAATGAGCAGTTCTTC; CDR3: CASTPRLVAYNEQFF
J: TRBJ2-1; V: TRBV7-9; D: -; size: -; DNA: TGTGCCAGCAGCTCCTCGGGCGAGTACAATGAGCAGTTCTTC; CDR3: CASSSSGEYNEQFF
J: TRBJ2-3; V: TRBV2; D: TRBD2; size: -; DNA: TGTGCCAGCAGTGACCGCCGGCGGGGGACAGATACGCAGTATTTT; CDR3: CASSDRRRGTDTQYF
J: TRBJ2-1; V: TRBV3-1; D: TRBD1; size: few; DNA: TGTGCCAGCAGCCTCTCCTCCGGGACAGGGCTCAGGAATGAGCAGTTCTTC; CDR3: CASSLSSGTGLRNEQFF
J: TRBJ2-1; V: TRBV29-1; D: -; size: -; DNA: TGCAGCGTTGTCTACAGACGGGACAATGAGCAGTTCTTC; CDR3: CSVVYRRDNEQFF
J: TRBJ1-5; V: TRBV24-1; D: TRBD1; size: -; DNA: TGTGCCACCAGTGACCGGACAGGGGTCGGTCAGCCCCAGCATTTT; CDR3: CATSDRTGVGQPQHF
J: TRBJ1-4; V: TRBV18; D: -; size: -; DNA: TGTGCCAGCTCACCAAGCCCAACTAATGAAAAACTGTTTTTT; CDR3: CASSPSPTNEKLFF
J: TRBJ1-3; V: TRBV5-5; D: TRBD1; size: -; DNA: TGTGCCAGCAGCTGGTCAGGGGGCACTTCTGGAAACACCATATATTTT; CDR3: CASSWSGGTSGNTIYF
J: TRBJ2-7; V: TRBV25-1; D: -; size: few; DNA: TGTGCCAGCAGTGAAGGAAGTGGGGCCTACGAGCAGTACTTC; CDR3: CASSEGSGAYEQYF
J: TRBJ1-4; V: TRBV5-1; D: TRBD1; size: -; DNA: TGCGCCAGCAGCCGGGACAGGGGGACAACTAATGAAAAACTGTTTTTT; CDR3: CASSRDRGTTNEKLFF
J: TRBJ2-2; V: TRBV7-8; D: -; size: -; DNA: TGTGCCAGCAGCTTAGATTCCACCACCCGCGGCGGGGAGCTGTTTTTT; CDR3: CASSLDSTTRGGELFF
J: TRBJ1-1; V: TRBV29-1; D: TRBD1; size: -; DNA: TGCAGCGCCCACCGGGGGACAGGGAGCACTGAAGCTTTCTTT; CDR3: CSAHRGTGSTEAFF
J: TRBJ1-2; V: TRBV20-1; D: -; size: -; DNA: TGCAGTGCTAGGGGCGGACAGTCGCGGGGCTACACCTTC; CDR3: CSARGGQSRGYTF
J: TRBJ1-1; V: TRBV7-9; D: -; size: -; DNA: TGTGCCAGCAGCTACCGCAGAGACACTGAAGCTTTCTTT; CDR3: CASSYRRDTEAFF
J: TRBJ2-5; V: TRBV18; D: TRBD1; size: -; DNA: TGTGCCAGCTCACCTTCCGCCGGGACAGGGTTTCAAGAGACCCAGTACTTC; CDR3: CASSPSAGTGFQETQYF
J: TRBJ2-3; V: TRBV2; D: -; size: -; DNA: TGTGCCAGCAGTCTCGGGGAGGCTAGATCCGCAGATACGCAGTATTTT; CDR3: CASSLGEARSADTQYF
J: TRBJ1-2; V: TRBV24-1; D: -; size: -; DNA: TGTGCCACCAGTGATATAAGGACCACACATGGCTACACCTTC; CDR3: CATSDIRTTHGYTF
J: TRBJ1-2; V: TRBV6-2/TRBV6-3; D: TRBD1; size: -; DNA: TGTGCCAGCAGTTACGACCCACAGGGGCATGGCTACACCTTC; CDR3: CASSYDPQGHGYTF
J: TRBJ2-1; V: TRBV6-5; D: -; size: -; DNA: TGTGCCAGCAGTTACTACCCCCTAGGTATCTACAATGAGCAGTTCTTC; CDR3: CASSYYPLGIYNEQFF
J: TRBJ2-7; V: TRBV12-3/TRBV12-4; D: -; size: -; DNA: TGTGCCAGCAGTCGCTGGGAAGAGCAGTACTTC; CDR3: CASSRWEEQYF
J: TRBJ1-5; V: TRBV15; D: TRBD1; size: once; DNA: TGTGCCACCAGCAGAGATACAGGGGGCAATCAGCCCCAGCATTTT; CDR3: CATSRDTGGNQPQHF
J: TRBJ1-5; V: TRBV10-3; D: -; size: few; DNA: TGTGCCATCAGTGCCTTAAAAAGATGGGAGATCGGCGGTGGGAGCCATCAGCCCCAGCATTTT; CDR3: CAISALKRWEIGGGSHQPQHF
J: TRBJ2-1; V: TRBV11-2; D: TRBD2; size: -; DNA: TGTGCCAGCAGACTAGCGGGAGGGAAGAATGAGCAGTTCTTC; CDR3: CASRLAGGKNEQFF
J: TRBJ1-1; V: TRBV11-2; D: -; size: -; DNA: TGTGCCAGCAGCGAAGGACAGAGTTATACTGAAGCTTTCTTT; CDR3: CASSEGQSYTEAFF
J: TRBJ1-1; V: TRBV5-1; D: -; size: -; DNA: TGCGCCAGCAGCTTGGAAGACAAGGGCACTGAAGCTTTCTTT; CDR3: CASSLEDKGTEAFF
J: TRBJ2-5; V: TRBV7-8; D: -; size: -; DNA: TGTGCCAGCAGCTTAAGGGGTCCGGAGACCCAGTACTTC; CDR3: CASSLRGPETQYF
J: TRBJ2-1; V: TRBV7-6; D: TRBD2; size: -; DNA: TGTGCCAGCAGCTCCCTTAGCGGGAGATCTGAGCAGTTCTTC; CDR3: CASSSLSGRSEQFF
J: TRBJ1-1; V: TRBV7-8; D: -; size: -; DNA: TGTGCCAGCTATCCAATGGAGGGTTCCAAGGAAGCTTTCTTT; CDR3: CASYPMEGSKEAFF
J: TRBJ1-6; V: TRBV7-2; D: -; size: -; DNA: TGTGCCAGCAGCAACAGAATCCGAGGTTCACCCCTCCACTTT; CDR3: CASSNRIRGSPLHF
J: TRBJ1-1; V: TRBV5-1; D: -; size: -; DNA: TGCGCCAGCAGCCCCTCCAACATAAGGAACACTGAAGCTTTCTTT; CDR3: CASSPSNIRNTEAFF
J: TRBJ2-1; V: TRBV5-1; D: -; size: -; DNA: TGCGCCAGCAGCTTGTCGGGAGCAGCCTCCTACAATGAGCAGTTCTTC; CDR3: CASSLSGAASYNEQFF
J: TRBJ2-1; V: TRBV27; D: TRBD1; size: -; DNA: TGTGCCAGCAGCCTAAACAGGGGCACCTCTACTTCCTACAATGAGCAGTTCTTC; CDR3: CASSLNRGTSTSYNEQFF
J: TRBJ2-2; V: TRBV20-1; D: TRBD1; size: -; DNA: TGCAGTGCTAGTAGCCAGGGGGCGTACACCGGGGAGCTGTTTTTT; CDR3: CSASSQGAYTGELFF
J: TRBJ2-5; V: TRBV21-1; D: -; size: -; DNA: TGTGCCAGCAGCAAAGGAGGGCCCAGGGGAGAGACCCAGTACTTC; CDR3: CASSKGGPRGETQYF
J: TRBJ2-3; V: TRBV5-1; D: -; size: few; DNA: TGCGCCAGCAGCTTTGCAGGTTCTAGCACAGATACGCAGTATTTT; CDR3: CASSFAGSSTDTQYF
J: TRBJ2-3; V: TRBV7-9; D: -; size: few; DNA: TGTGCCAGCAGCTTAGGGACACCAACAGATACGCAGTATTTT; CDR3: CASSLGTPTDTQYF
J: TRBJ2-7; V: TRBV20-1; D: TRBD2; size: few; DNA: TGCAGTGCTAGAGCCGCGGAGCGGGGAAACTACGAGCAGTACTTC; CDR3: CSARAAERGNYEQYF
J: TRBJ2-1; V: TRBV5-1; D: TRBD2; size: few; DNA: TGCGCCAGCAGCTTGGTTGGAGCGGGAGCCCTCTCCTACAATGAGCAGTTCTTC; CDR3: CASSLVGAGALSYNEQFF
J: TRBJ1-2; V: TRBV11-2; D: TRBD1; size: few; DNA: TGTGCCAGCAGCTCGGGGACAGGGACCGTCTCTGGCTACACCTTC; CDR3: CASSSGTGTVSGYTF
J: TRBJ2-5; V: TRBV24-1; D: -; size: -; DNA: TGTGCCACCAGTGCCCTCTGGGCAGCGGGTGGGAAAGAGACCCAGTACTTC; CDR3: CATSALWAAGGKETQYF
J: TRBJ2-3; V: TRBV5-1; D: -; size: few; DNA: TGCGCCAGCAGCTTGGATACGGGAACAGATACGCAGTATTTT; CDR3: CASSLDTGTDTQYF